Following are 15 T cell receptor beta chains from one sample sequenced in a study of early T cells in non-severe SARS-CoV-2 infection. TCRdb called the 5' RACE reads again in MiXCR, with one record for every CDR3 protein. Of fewer than 120,000 distinct CDR3 sequences in the sample, 10% to 15% were seen once. The source material was whole blood, sampled at baseline. All receptors derive from an adult who was a healthcare worker with PCR-confirmed SARS-CoV-2 infection or an uninfected control (not recorded which).

The table lists this clonotype with many counts. V is TRBV10-3 and J is TRBJ2-3, with D perhaps given as TRBD1 or TRBD2 (5 bases each). This CDR3 is 14 amino acids long. Germline assignment: CDR1 ENHRY and CDR2 SYGVKD. The V gene lost 6 bases and the J gene lost 1 base, with 11 bases spanning the gap. The chain's CDR3 is CAIRGQGGTDTQYF. The CDR3 DNA reads TGTGCCATCAGGGGTCAGGGAGGCACAGATACGCAGTATTTT.

This CDR3 is CSATPGTDYEQYF. The CDR3 nucleotides read TGCAGTGCTACACCTGGGACAGACTACGAGCAGTACTTC. V and J are TRBV20-1 and TRBJ2-7, with 7 positions matching TRBD1. This CDR3 has 13 amino acids. CDR1 is DFQATT, CDR2 SNEGSKA, per germline (reference sequence). The V segment lost 4 bases and the J segment 3 bases; nucleotides outside the gene matches: 6.

This clonotype was detected ten times or more. Written as DNA, the CDR3 is TGTGCCAGCAGCTTAGAGCGGGGGTCCCGGCTAGATACGCAGTATTTT. Protein sequence: CASSLERGSRLDTQYF. The gene calls are TRBV7-2 and TRBJ2-3, with TRBD2 matching 8 bases. CDR1 is SGHTA, CDR2 FQGNSA, per germline. V lost 1 base and J lost 5; bases outside the gene matches: 8. This CDR3 spans 16 amino acids.

The chain links TRBV27 to TRBJ1-2, with D hard to call. This CDR3 region has 14 residues. The V end was cut by 4 bases, the J end by 4 bases, with 13 bases between. The germline CDR1 and CDR2 sequences are MNHEY and SMNVEV (reference sequence). CDR3 bases: TGTGCCAGCAGTTCGAATGCGATAAGCTATGGCTACACCTTC. It is translated as CASSSNAISYGYTF.

CDR3 residues: CASSRLGEDGQFF. The CDR3 DNA sequence: TGTGCCAGCAGCCGCCTAGGGGAGGATGGGCAGTTCTTC. This chain connects TRBV5-8 to TRBJ2-1; a weak D match, TRBD2 (6 bases). The germline V gene encodes CDR1 SGHTS and CDR2 YDEGEE. The V and J ends lost 4 bases and 12 bases respectively, with 17 bases between them. There are 13 residues in the CDR3. Combining the CDR3 with reference TRBV5-8 and TRBJ2-1 gives the whole variable domain EAGVTQSPTHLIKTRGQQATLRCSPISGHTSVYWYQQALGLGLQFLLWYDEGEERNRGNFPPRFSGRQFPNYSSELNVNALELEDSALYLCASSRLGEDGQFFGPGTRLTVL.

This chain connects TRBV5-4 to TRBJ2-3, with 8 bases matching TRBD2. This CDR3 has 15 residues. Germline V lookup: CDR1 SGHNT, CDR2 YYREEE (reference sequence). V trimming: 4 bases; J trimming: 2 bases; junction bases outside the gene matches: 6. For the CDR3, the DNA is TGTGCCAGCAGCATCGGGACTAGTTACACAGATACGCAGTATTTT. It is translated as CASSIGTSYTDTQYF.

This clonotype showed up just a few times. The chain has TRBV1 and TRBJ1-3. TRBV1 counts as a pseudogene. The CDR3 is 14 residues long. The CDR3 reads CTSSQDDTGNTIYF. The CDR3 DNA follows: TGCACCAGCAGCCAAGACGATACTGGAAACACCATATATTTT.

This clonotype was counted only a few times. V usage is TRBV20-1 and J usage is TRBJ2-7, with 9 bases fitting TRBD1. The junction had 16 bases not matched to a gene; V was cut back by 5 bases and J by 11 bases. The CDR3 length is 14 residues. Germline CDR1 and CDR2: DFQATT and SNEGSKA (reference sequence). CDR3 protein: CSACPGQGDNGEYF. Written as DNA, the CDR3 is TGCAGTGCTTGCCCGGGACAGGGAGATAATGGGGAGTACTTC.

This clonotype was counted a few times. The chain links TRBV25-1 to TRBJ2-2, with D tentatively TRBD1 (6 bases). The V and J ends lost 4 bases and 2 bases respectively, with 8 bases between them. The CDR3 has 14 residues. Germline assignment: CDR1 MGHDK and CDR2 SYGVNS. The CDR3 is CASSVGTNTGELFF. The CDR3 DNA reads as TGTGCCAGCAGTGTAGGGACAAACACCGGGGAGCTGTTTTTT.

This clonotype was seen a single time. The CDR3 region is CAWSENSNQPQHF. CDR3 DNA sequence: TGTGCCTGGAGTGAAAATAGCAATCAGCCCCAGCATTTT. The chain carries TRBV30 and TRBJ1-5; D ambiguous. Trimming took off 1 base at V and 0 bases at J, with 4 bases between the two ends. There are 13 residues in the CDR3. Germline CDR1 and CDR2: GTSNPN and SVGIG (reference sequence).

This clonotype was recorded a few times. The rearrangement joins TRBV20-1 to TRBJ1-6, with D perhaps matching TRBD1 (5 bases). This CDR3 is built from 13 residues. V was pared by 6 bases and J by 10 bases, with 16 bases between. Germline V gene sequence: CDR1 DFQATT, CDR2 SNEGSKA (reference sequence). CDR3 sequence reads: CSAVRGTGSPLHF. The CDR3 DNA reads TGCAGTGCCGTAAGGGGTACAGGATCACCCCTCCACTTT.

The chain uses TRBV20-1 and TRBJ2-1; no firm D call. Per the germline V gene, CDR1 is DFQATT and CDR2 is SNEGSKA (reference sequence). Trimming stripped 0 bases from V and 2 bases from J, with 11 bases between. This CDR3 is 15 amino acids long. CDR3 residues: CSARDASEPYNEQFF. The DNA for the CDR3 is TGCAGTGCTAGAGATGCCAGCGAACCCTACAATGAGCAGTTCTTC.

This clonotype was seen a handful of times. This chain uses TRBV7-6 with TRBJ2-7; the match to TRBD1 covers 9 bases. Germline CDR1 is SGHVS and CDR2 is FNYEAQ. The CDR3 consists of 12 residues. V lost 5 bases to trimming and J lost 7 bases; unmatched junction nucleotides: 3. The CDR3 protein is CASSRGTGEQYF. In DNA form, the CDR3 reads TGTGCCAGCAGCCGTGGGACAGGGGAGCAGTACTTC.

This clonotype was observed a handful of times. This sequence joins TRBV6-6 and TRBJ2-2, with 7 bases aligning to TRBD1. This CDR3 is 16 amino acids long. V gave up 6 bases and J gave up 1 base; unmatched junction bases: 8. Looked up from germline, CDR1 is MNHNY and CDR2 is SVGAGI (reference sequence). The CDR3 sequence: CASRQTGNQNTGELFF. CDR3 nucleotides: TGTGCCAGCAGGCAGACAGGGAACCAGAACACCGGGGAGCTGTTTTTT.

The chain has TRBV29-1 and TRBJ2-7; 7 bases map to TRBD2. Germline-derived CDR1 and CDR2 are SQVTM and ANQGSEA. V was clipped by 5 bases and J by 5 bases; unmatched bases: 9. This CDR3 spans 13 amino acids. The CDR3: CSVRKKGTNEQYF. The CDR3 coding sequence is TGCAGCGTTAGAAAGAAAGGGACTAACGAGCAGTACTTC.